This passage covers 32 T cell receptor beta chains from one sample sequenced in a study of T-cell memory formation after mild COVID-19. In TCRdb, the 5' RACE reads were re-called with MiXCR into one record per CDR3 protein. The repertoire includes 400,000 or so distinct CDR3 sequences, about 20% of them detected once, and roughly 8.4% sits in the top ten. Material for sequencing was PBMCs or a T cell subset sorted from them (not recorded which). These receptors were obtained from an adult woman who had mild COVID-19 (a few samples of this study predate the infection). Cell type and time point are not known.

This clonotype occurred a few times. This sequence joins TRBV6-5 and TRBJ2-2; TRBD1 agrees at 9 bases. CDR1 is MNHEY, CDR2 SVGAGI, per germline. The length of the CDR3 is 15 residues. The junction had 9 bases not matched to a gene; V was cut back by 6 bases and J by 7 bases. CDR3 sequence (DNA): TGTGCCAGCAGAAGACAGGGGGGGGTTGTCGGGGAGCTGTTTTTT. Translation: CASRRQGGVVGELFF.

This clonotype was seen a few times. The chain combines TRBV5-1 with TRBJ2-3, with D uncertain. Trimming stripped 0 bases from V and 5 bases from J, with 10 bases between. The CDR3 consists of 14 residues. From germline, CDR1 is SGHRS and CDR2 YFSETQ. CDR3 bases: TGCGCCAGCAGCTTGGTATCTGTGGGAGATACGCAGTATTTT. It encodes CASSLVSVGDTQYF.

In its sample, this clonotype was seen a few times. The CDR3 spells CASSLGLASAYEQYF. The CDR3 nucleotides read TGTGCCAGCAGCTTAGGACTAGCGTCTGCCTACGAGCAGTACTTC. The rearrangement uses TRBV7-8 and TRBJ2-7; 8 bases line up with TRBD2. Germline-derived CDR1 and CDR2 are SGHVS and FQNEAQ. The CDR3 has 15 residues. Losses at the gene ends were 1 base for V and 2 bases for J; bases not matched to a gene: 4.

The chain has TRBV18 and TRBJ2-1; no definite D call. The CDR3 length is 13 residues. The germline gives CDR1 KGHSH, CDR2 LQKENI. The germline V and J ends were trimmed by 3 bases and 7 bases, with 10 bases remaining between them. As DNA, the CDR3 is TGTGCCAGCTCACCGGGAAATGAGAATGAGCAGTTCTTC. Its protein product is CASSPGNENEQFF.

This clonotype came up many times. The chain employs TRBV6-5 and TRBJ1-1, with TRBD1 as a possible D gene (6 bases). Germline V gives CDR1 MNHEY, CDR2 SVGAGI. V lost 2 bases, J lost 5 bases, and 21 bases lay in between. There are 17 residues in the CDR3. CDR3 sequence: CASSYRGAGWRRTEAFF. The CDR3 coding sequence is TGTGCCAGCAGTTACAGGGGGGCAGGGTGGCGTCGTACTGAAGCTTTCTTT.

The chain has TRBV12-5 and TRBJ1-5; D remains ambiguous. V was cut by 2 bases and J by 5 bases, with 1 base left in between. This CDR3 has 11 amino acids. Germline V gene data show CDR1 as LGHNT and CDR2 as FRNRAP. In DNA form, the CDR3 reads TGTGCTAGTGGTTTGCATCAGCCCCAGCATTTT. This gives the protein CASGLHQPQHF.

This clonotype was seen only once. This CDR3 is CASSQAGGQETQYF. The DNA for the CDR3 is TGTGCCAGCAGTCAAGCGGGGGGCCAAGAGACCCAGTACTTC. V is TRBV6-6 and J is TRBJ2-5, with 9 bases lining up with TRBD2. Germline lookup yields CDR1 MNHNY and CDR2 SVGAGI (reference sequence). With V trimmed by 5 bases and J by 1 base, 2 bases remained unmatched. CDR3 length: 14 amino acids.

In its sample, this clonotype was seen a few times. This chain connects TRBV12-5 to TRBJ2-1, with D perhaps TRBD1 (6 bases). CDR1 LGHNT and CDR2 FRNRAP come from the germline V gene. V shed 4 bases and J shed 8 bases, with 12 bases lying between them. The CDR3 spans 13 residues. CDR3 nucleotide sequence: TGTGCTAGTGGTTCTCACAGGGTGGATGAGCAGTTCTTC. Amino acids: CASGSHRVDEQFF.

This chain joins TRBV6-5 and TRBJ1-2, with D unclear. CDR3 length: 12 amino acids. Germline CDR1 MNHEY, CDR2 SVGAGI. V gave up 5 bases and J gave up 2 bases, with 6 bases separating them. As DNA, the CDR3 is TGTGCCAGCAGTAGAGGGAACTATGGCTACACCTTC. Translating gives CASSRGNYGYTF.

The rearrangement joins TRBV6-1 to TRBJ1-5; 7 bases agree with TRBD1. The CDR3 totals 20 residues. Unmatched junction bases numbered 15, after V lost 0 bases and J lost 1 base. Germline lookup yields CDR1 MNHNS and CDR2 SASEGT. CDR3 in DNA: TGTGCCAGCAGTGAAGCGCTTCTCGGAGGGGGCGGAATGAGCAATCAGCCCCAGCATTTT. Its protein is CASSEALLGGGGMSNQPQHF.

The chain employs TRBV12-3 or TRBV12-4 and TRBJ1-2; 9 nucleotides agree with TRBD1. V lost 3 bases, J lost 6 bases, and 2 bases stayed unmatched. The CDR3 loop spans 13 amino acids. CDR3 sequence reads: CASSFGQGNGYTF. CDR3 nucleotide sequence: TGTGCCAGCAGTTTCGGACAGGGGAATGGCTACACCTTC.

This clonotype has a handful of counts. The gene calls are TRBV7-3 and TRBJ2-2; 8 bases line up with TRBD1. Germline CDR1 SGHTA, CDR2 FQGTGA. V trimming: 4 bases; J trimming: 0 bases; junction bases outside the gene matches: 4. This CDR3 comprises 16 residues. Written as DNA, the CDR3 is TGTGCCAGCAGCTCACACAGGGGGTCGAACACCGGGGAGCTGTTTTTT. Translating it yields CASSSHRGSNTGELFF.

This clonotype was observed a few times. The rearrangement joins TRBV7-9 to TRBJ2-3, with 10 bases identical to TRBD2. Trimming removed 3 bases from V and 3 bases from J; junction bases left unmatched: 3. The CDR3 has 15 residues. Germline CDR1 is SEHNR and CDR2 is FQNEAQ (reference sequence). CDR3 loop: CASSFQREGTDTQYF. In nucleotides, the CDR3 is TGTGCCAGCAGCTTCCAGCGGGAGGGGACAGATACGCAGTATTTT.

The rearrangement joins TRBV7-8 to TRBJ2-7, with unresolved D. V lost 5 bases and J 5 bases, leaving 10 bases between the germline ends. This CDR3 spans 12 amino acids. From germline, CDR1 is SGHVS and CDR2 FQNEAQ. In nucleotides, the CDR3 is TGTGCCAGCAGCCCCGGATCGAACGAGCAGTACTTC. Translated: CASSPGSNEQYF.

The rearrangement uses TRBV7-8 and TRBJ2-7; D not resolved. Germline values: CDR1 SGHVS, CDR2 FQNEAQ. CDR3 length: 15 residues. Trimming pared 5 bases from V and 2 bases from J, leaving 16 bases between. The CDR3 DNA reads TGTGCCAGCAGCCCGATTCAAGACTTTGCCTACGAGCAGTACTTC. Translation: CASSPIQDFAYEQYF.

This clonotype has only a few counts. V usage is TRBV7-9 and J usage is TRBJ1-4; 9 bases align to TRBD1. Germline values: CDR1 SEHNR, CDR2 FQNEAQ (reference sequence). This CDR3 region has 15 residues. V was clipped by 5 bases and J by 4 bases; unmatched bases: 5. The DNA of the CDR3 is TGTGCCAGCAGCCGACCGGGACAGGGTAATGAAAAACTGTTTTTT. It is translated as CASSRPGQGNEKLFF.

This rearrangement joins TRBV20-1 to TRBJ1-2, with a weak D call TRBD1 (6 bases). This CDR3 spans 13 amino acids. Germline CDR1 is DFQATT and CDR2 is SNEGSKA (reference sequence). Trimming cost V 5 bases and J 3 bases, with 13 bases left between them. The CDR3 loop reads CSARTEPDYGYTF. As DNA, the CDR3 is TGCAGTGCTCGGACAGAACCCGACTATGGCTACACCTTC.

This clonotype has a handful of counts. The rearrangement joins TRBV4-3 to TRBJ1-1; D not certain. The germline V gene encodes CDR1 LGHNA and CDR2 YSLEER. The CDR3 is 16 residues long. The V end was cut by 0 bases, the J end by 1 base, with 12 bases between. The CDR3 loop reads CASSQDFSTGNTEAFF. Written as DNA, the CDR3 is TGCGCCAGCAGCCAAGACTTCTCGACGGGGAACACTGAAGCTTTCTTT.

This chain uses TRBV30 with TRBJ2-7; either TRBD1 or TRBD2 may supply D (5 bases each). The CDR3 loop spans 15 amino acids. From germline, CDR1 is GTSNPN and CDR2 SVGIG (reference sequence). Trimming pared 2 bases from V and 0 bases from J, leaving 14 bases between. This CDR3 reads CAWSLRDESSYEQYF. DNA for the CDR3: TGTGCCTGGAGTCTCCGGGACGAGAGCTCCTACGAGCAGTACTTC.

CDR3 nucleotide sequence: TGTGCCATCAGTTACAGGGGATGGAACACTGAAGCTTTCTTT. This encodes CAISYRGWNTEAFF. The chain joins TRBV10-3 to TRBJ1-1; TRBD1 matches at 7 bases. Germline V CDR1 and CDR2: ENHRY, SYGVKD. V shed 5 bases and J 1 base; nucleotides not matched to a gene: 4. This CDR3 is built from 14 residues.

This clonotype was observed a few times. The V and J genes are TRBV4-2 and TRBJ2-2; D is unclear. Germline values: CDR1 LGHNA, CDR2 YNFKEQ. The CDR3 consists of 13 residues. V dropped 4 bases and J dropped 6 bases, with 9 bases sitting between them. The CDR3 DNA reads TGTGCCAGCAGCCTGCGAATCCCCGGGGAGCTGTTTTTT. This gives the protein CASSLRIPGELFF.

Only a few counts were recorded for this clonotype. The rearrangement joins TRBV10-3 to TRBJ2-3, with D perhaps TRBD1 (7 bases). The germline V gene encodes CDR1 ENHRY and CDR2 SYGVKD. The CDR3 consists of 18 residues. Trimming pared 0 bases from V and 3 bases from J, leaving 19 bases between. The DNA of the CDR3 is TGTGCCATCAGTGAGTCGTGGAGGGGGCTTTCGGGGACAGATACGCAGTATTTT. The encoded protein is CAISESWRGLSGTDTQYF.

This clonotype has only a few counts. This CDR3 reads CASSLDRVGELFF. The CDR3 DNA is TGTGCCAGCAGTTTGGACAGGGTTGGGGAGCTGTTTTTT. The chain uses TRBV12-3 or TRBV12-4 and TRBJ2-2, with TRBD1 matching over 8 bases. The V and J ends lost 3 bases and 8 bases, in that order; junction bases with no gene match: 2. This CDR3 has 13 amino acids.

This clonotype was seen more than once but under ten times. The chain is built from TRBV4-1 and TRBJ1-1; D is unresolved. With 0 bases removed from V and 2 bases from J, the gap between germline ends came to 10 bases. The CDR3 is made up of 15 amino acids. Germline V lookup: CDR1 MGHRA, CDR2 YSYEKL. The CDR3 nucleotides read TGCGCCAGCAGCCAAGATAGGGCGGCTAACACTGAAGCTTTCTTT. Translated: CASSQDRAANTEAFF.

This clonotype was observed a handful of times. The chain has TRBV11-2 and TRBJ2-1; a possible D gene is TRBD1 (5 bases). Trimming stripped 3 bases from V and 5 bases from J, with 11 bases between. CDR1 SGHAT and CDR2 FQNNGV come from the germline V gene. The CDR3 is 14 residues long. The CDR3 DNA reads TGTGCCAGCAGCTTCAGGGTACAAAACAATGAGCAGTTCTTC. Translated, it gives CASSFRVQNNEQFF.

This clonotype was found a few times. The V gene is TRBV6-2 or TRBV6-3, the J gene TRBJ2-7; 9 bases align to TRBD1. V dropped 6 bases and J dropped 1; count of bases not matched to a gene: 10. The CDR3 spans 16 residues. The germline V gene encodes CDR1 MNHEY and CDR2 SVGEGT. CDR3 loop: CASRKAAGQGSYEQYF. The CDR3 nucleotides read TGTGCCAGCAGGAAGGCAGCGGGACAGGGATCCTACGAGCAGTACTTC.

The CDR3 region has the DNA TGCGCCAGCAGCCGTCCGGGACAGAGACAAGAGACCCAGTACTTC. This gives the protein CASSRPGQRQETQYF. The chain recombines TRBV4-1 with TRBJ2-5, with 7 bases that match TRBD1. J gave up 2 bases and V 4 bases, and 7 bases lay outside the gene matches. The CDR3 is 15 residues long. Germline assignment: CDR1 MGHRA and CDR2 YSYEKL.

The table lists this clonotype with a few counts. V and J are TRBV12-3 or TRBV12-4 and TRBJ2-1; TRBD2 is a possible D gene (6 bases). Trimming pared 3 bases from V and 7 bases from J, leaving 10 bases between. The length of the CDR3 is 13 residues. The CDR3 nucleotides read TGTGCCAGCAGTTTTTTTGGGGGGAATGAGCAGTTCTTC. Its translation: CASSFFGGNEQFF.

The J gene is TRBJ2-7, the V gene TRBV29-1; possibly TRBD2 for D (6 bases). Trimming pared 2 bases from V and 0 bases from J, leaving 8 bases between. Germline V gene sequence: CDR1 SQVTM, CDR2 ANQGSEA. The CDR3 loop spans 13 amino acids. Here the CDR3 DNA reads TGCAGCGTTGAAATGGGGGGCTCCTACGAGCAGTACTTC. It is translated as CSVEMGGSYEQYF.

A few counts support this clonotype. The J gene is TRBJ2-5, the V gene TRBV11-2, with D possibly being TRBD2 (7 bases). The CDR3 loop spans 17 amino acids. The V end lost 0 bases, the J end lost 2 bases, and 16 bases lay between the germline ends. Germline V gene data show CDR1 as SGHAT and CDR2 as FQNNGV. CDR3 in amino acids: CASSLDWRGGRQETQYF. The CDR3 nucleotides are TGTGCCAGCAGCTTAGATTGGAGGGGGGGACGGCAAGAGACCCAGTACTTC.

This clonotype was seen more than once but under ten times. This chain joins TRBV7-9 and TRBJ2-7, with a tentative D call TRBD1 (6 bases). Trimming removed 3 bases at V and 0 bases at J, with 9 bases between. The CDR3 contains 14 residues. The germline V gene has CDR1 SEHNR and CDR2 FQNEAQ (reference sequence). CDR3 protein: CASSFDRSSYEQYF. For the CDR3, the DNA is TGTGCCAGCAGCTTCGACAGGAGCTCCTACGAGCAGTACTTC.

This clonotype was picked up many times. This chain connects TRBV20-1 to TRBJ2-6, with D perhaps TRBD1 (6 bases). This CDR3 is 17 amino acids long. Trimming took off 3 bases at V and 0 bases at J, with 15 bases between the two ends. Germline V lookup: CDR1 DFQATT, CDR2 SNEGSKA (reference sequence). The CDR3: CSASPGHSSSGANVLTF. Here the CDR3 DNA reads TGCAGTGCTAGCCCGGGACACTCATCCTCTGGGGCCAACGTCCTGACTTTC.